What follows are 3 T cell receptor beta chains derived from one specimen sequenced in a study of spatial heterogeneity in lung cancer. Study findings and constraints: How many expanded intratumoral alpha and beta TCRs were present tracked the tumor mutation count, which was a count of nonsynonymous mutations.

Time point noted: sample taken at primary tumor resection. These receptors are not linked to any known antigen. A single record per CDR3 protein comes from TCRdb applying MiXCR to the 5' RACE reads. The repertoire holds about 9,800 distinct CDR3 sequences, with about 54% as singletons. Source: lung tumor tissue, taken at surgery. The receptors were gathered from a female donor with early-stage non-small cell lung cancer.

The genes are TRBV29-1 and TRBJ2-3; 7 bases fit TRBD1. Germline-derived CDR1 and CDR2 are SQVTM and ANQGSEA. The CDR3 loop spans 14 amino acids. The ends lost 3 bases at V and 2 bases at J; junction bases unmatched: 5. CDR3 loop: CSVDGTANTDTQYF. The DNA of the CDR3 is TGCAGCGTTGACGGGACAGCGAACACAGATACGCAGTATTTT.

This rearrangement joins TRBV4-1 to TRBJ2-7; 9 nucleotides agree with TRBD1. Trimming removed 5 bases from V and 3 bases from J; junction bases left unmatched: 5. The CDR3 runs 14 residues. Germline V gene data show CDR1 as MGHRA and CDR2 as YSYEKL. This CDR3 reads CASSAGTGIYEQYF. The CDR3 DNA reads as TGCGCCAGCAGCGCCGGGACAGGGATCTACGAGCAGTACTTC.

This clonotype came up a few times. J is TRBJ2-7 and V is TRBV4-2; D is perhaps TRBD1 (5 bases). Trimming removed 4 bases from V and 1 base from J, with 17 bases in between. The CDR3 covers 16 residues. Germline CDR1 reads LGHNA; CDR2 reads YNFKEQ. CDR3 nucleotide sequence: TGTGCCAGCAGCCGCCCGAGACAGTCCGGATCCTACGAGCAGTACTTC. Translated: CASSRPRQSGSYEQYF.